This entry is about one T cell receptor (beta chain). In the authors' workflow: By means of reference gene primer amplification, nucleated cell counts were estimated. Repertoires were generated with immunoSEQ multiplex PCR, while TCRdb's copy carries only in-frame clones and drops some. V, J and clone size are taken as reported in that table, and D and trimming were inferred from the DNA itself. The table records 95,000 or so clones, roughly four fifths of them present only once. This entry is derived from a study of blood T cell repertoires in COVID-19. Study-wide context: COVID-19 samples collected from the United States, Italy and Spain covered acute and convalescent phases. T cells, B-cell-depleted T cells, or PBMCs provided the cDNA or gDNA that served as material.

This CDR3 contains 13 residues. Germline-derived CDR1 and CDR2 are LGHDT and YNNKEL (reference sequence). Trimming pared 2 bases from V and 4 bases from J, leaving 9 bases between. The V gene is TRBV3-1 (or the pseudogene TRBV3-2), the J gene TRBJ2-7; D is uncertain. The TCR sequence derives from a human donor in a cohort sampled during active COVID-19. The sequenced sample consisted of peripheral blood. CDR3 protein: CASSQTVSYEQYF. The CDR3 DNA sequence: TGTGCCAGCAGCCAAACAGTGTCGTACGAGCAGTACTTC.